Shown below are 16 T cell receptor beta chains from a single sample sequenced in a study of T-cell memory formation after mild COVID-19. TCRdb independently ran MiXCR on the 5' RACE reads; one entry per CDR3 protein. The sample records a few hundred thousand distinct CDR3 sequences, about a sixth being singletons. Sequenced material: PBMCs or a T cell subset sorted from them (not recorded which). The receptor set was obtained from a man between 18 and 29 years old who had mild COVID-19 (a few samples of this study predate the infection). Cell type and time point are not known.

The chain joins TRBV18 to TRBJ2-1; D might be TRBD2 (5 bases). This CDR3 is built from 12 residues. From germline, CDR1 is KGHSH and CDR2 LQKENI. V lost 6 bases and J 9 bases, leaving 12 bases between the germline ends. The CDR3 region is CASSHGKGEQFF. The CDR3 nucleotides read TGTGCCAGCTCGCACGGGAAGGGTGAGCAGTTCTTC.

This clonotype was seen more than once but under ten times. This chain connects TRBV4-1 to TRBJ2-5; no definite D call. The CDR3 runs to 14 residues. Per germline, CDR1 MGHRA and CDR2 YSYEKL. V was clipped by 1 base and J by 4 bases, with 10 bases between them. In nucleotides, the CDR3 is TGCGCCAGCAGCCAAGTAGGTGGTAGAGAGACCCAGTACTTC. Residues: CASSQVGGRETQYF.

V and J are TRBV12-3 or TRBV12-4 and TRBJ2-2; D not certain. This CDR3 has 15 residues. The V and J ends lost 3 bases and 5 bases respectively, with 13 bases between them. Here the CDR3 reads CASSLAQARTGELFF. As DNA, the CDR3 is TGTGCCAGCAGTTTGGCGCAGGCGCGTACCGGGGAGCTGTTTTTT.

CDR3 sequence reads: CASSLASIADTQYF. Written as DNA, the CDR3 is TGCGCCAGCAGCTTGGCGTCGATCGCGGATACGCAGTATTTT. The chain couples TRBV5-1 to TRBJ2-3; D not certain. CDR3 length: 14 amino acids. Germline-derived CDR1 and CDR2 are SGHRS and YFSETQ. The germline V and J ends were trimmed by 0 bases and 6 bases, with 11 bases remaining between them.

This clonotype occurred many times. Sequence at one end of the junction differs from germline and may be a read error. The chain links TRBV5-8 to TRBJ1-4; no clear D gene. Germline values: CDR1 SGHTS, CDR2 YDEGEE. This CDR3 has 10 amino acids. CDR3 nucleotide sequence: TGTGCCAGCAGCTTAAAGGGAGGTCGTTTT. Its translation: CASSLKGGRF.

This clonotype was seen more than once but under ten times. The CDR3 region is CASSFNTGGTEAFF. In nucleotides, the CDR3 is TGCGCCAGCAGCTTTAATACAGGAGGTACTGAAGCTTTCTTT. The chain links TRBV5-1 to TRBJ1-1; weak D call: TRBD1 (5 bases). The germline V and J ends were trimmed by 2 bases and 5 bases, with 13 bases remaining between them. CDR1 is SGHRS and CDR2 is YFSETQ in the germline V gene. CDR3 length: 14 amino acids.

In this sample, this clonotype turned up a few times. The DNA of the CDR3 is TGTGCCAGCAGCACGCCCGGAAACATTCAGTACTTC. Its protein is CASSTPGNIQYF. The chain is built from TRBV7-2 and TRBJ2-4, with D hard to call. CDR1 and CDR2 from the germline V gene are SGHTA and FQGNSA. The CDR3 loop spans 12 amino acids. V lost 5 bases and J lost 6, with 8 bases in between.

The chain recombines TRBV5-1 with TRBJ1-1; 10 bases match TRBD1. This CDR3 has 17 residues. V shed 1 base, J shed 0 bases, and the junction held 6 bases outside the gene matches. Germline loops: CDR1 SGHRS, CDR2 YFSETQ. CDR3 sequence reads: CASSLWGTGDMNTEAFF. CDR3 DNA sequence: TGCGCCAGCAGCTTGTGGGGGACAGGGGATATGAACACTGAAGCTTTCTTT.

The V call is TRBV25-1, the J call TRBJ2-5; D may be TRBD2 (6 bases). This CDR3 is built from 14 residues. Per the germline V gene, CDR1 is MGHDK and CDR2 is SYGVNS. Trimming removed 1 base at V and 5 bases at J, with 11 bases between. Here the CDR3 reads CASSESGAGETQYF. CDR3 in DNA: TGTGCCAGCAGTGAATCTGGGGCGGGGGAGACCCAGTACTTC.

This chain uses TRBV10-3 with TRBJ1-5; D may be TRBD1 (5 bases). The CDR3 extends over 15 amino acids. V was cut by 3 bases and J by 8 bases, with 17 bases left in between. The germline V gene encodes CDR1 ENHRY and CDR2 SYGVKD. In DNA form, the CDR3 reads TGTGCCATCAGTGATAGGGGCCTACAATTGGAGCCCCAGCATTTT. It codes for CAISDRGLQLEPQHF.

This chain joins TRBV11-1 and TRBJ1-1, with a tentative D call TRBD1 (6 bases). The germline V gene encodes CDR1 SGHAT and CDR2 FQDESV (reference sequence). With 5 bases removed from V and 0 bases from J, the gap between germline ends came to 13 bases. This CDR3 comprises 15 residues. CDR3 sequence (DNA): TGTGCCAGCAGCCCCTGGACAGCCATGAACACTGAAGCTTTCTTT. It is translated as CASSPWTAMNTEAFF.

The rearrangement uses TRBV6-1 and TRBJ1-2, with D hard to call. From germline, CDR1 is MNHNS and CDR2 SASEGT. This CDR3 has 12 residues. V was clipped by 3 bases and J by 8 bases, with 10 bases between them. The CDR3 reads CASSDLILGYTF. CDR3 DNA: TGTGCCAGCAGTGACCTAATCCTCGGCTACACCTTC.

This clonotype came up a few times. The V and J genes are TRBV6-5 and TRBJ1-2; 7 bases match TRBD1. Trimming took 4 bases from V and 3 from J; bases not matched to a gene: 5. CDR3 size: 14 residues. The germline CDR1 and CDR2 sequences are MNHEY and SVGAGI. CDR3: CASSFLQGDYGYTF. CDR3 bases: TGTGCCAGCAGTTTCCTTCAGGGGGACTATGGCTACACCTTC.

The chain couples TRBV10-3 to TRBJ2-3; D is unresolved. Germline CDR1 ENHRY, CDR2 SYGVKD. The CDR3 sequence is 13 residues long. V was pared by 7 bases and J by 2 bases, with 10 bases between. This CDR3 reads CAIKLRATDTQYF. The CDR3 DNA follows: TGTGCCATCAAACTAAGGGCCACAGATACGCAGTATTTT.

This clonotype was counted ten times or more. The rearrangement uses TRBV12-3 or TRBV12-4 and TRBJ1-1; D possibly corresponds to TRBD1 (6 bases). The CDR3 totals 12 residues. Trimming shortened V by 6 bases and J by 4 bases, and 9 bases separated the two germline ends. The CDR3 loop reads CASRQGITEAFF. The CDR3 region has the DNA TGTGCCAGCAGACAGGGTATCACTGAAGCTTTCTTT.

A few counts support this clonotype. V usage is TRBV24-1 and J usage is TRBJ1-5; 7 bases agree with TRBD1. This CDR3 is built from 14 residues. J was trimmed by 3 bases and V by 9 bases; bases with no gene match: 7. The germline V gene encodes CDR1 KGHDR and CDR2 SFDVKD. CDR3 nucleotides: TGTGCCACCGCCCGCAGGGGGGACAATCAGCCCCAGCATTTT. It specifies CATARRGDNQPQHF.